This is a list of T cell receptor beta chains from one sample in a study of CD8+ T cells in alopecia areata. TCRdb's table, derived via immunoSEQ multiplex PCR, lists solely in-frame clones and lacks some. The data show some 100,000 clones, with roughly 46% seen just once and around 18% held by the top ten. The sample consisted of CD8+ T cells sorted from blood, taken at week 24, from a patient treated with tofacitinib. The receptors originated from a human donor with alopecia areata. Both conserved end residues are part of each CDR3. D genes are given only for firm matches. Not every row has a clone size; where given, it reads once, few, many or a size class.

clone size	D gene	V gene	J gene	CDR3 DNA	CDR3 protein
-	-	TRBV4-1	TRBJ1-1	TGCGCCAGCAGCCAATCTGACAGATGGACTGAAGCTTTCTTT	CASSQSDRWTEAFF
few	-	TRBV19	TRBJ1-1	TGTGCCAGTAGGGCAGCGAACACTGAAGCTTTCTTT	CASRAANTEAFF
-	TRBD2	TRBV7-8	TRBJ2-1	TGTGCCAGCAGCTTCTTCCAGGGGCGGGAGGATGAGCAGTTCTTC	CASSFFQGREDEQFF
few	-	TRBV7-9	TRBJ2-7	TGTGCCACCCAAGGATCTAGCTCCTACGAGCAGTACTTC	CATQGSSSYEQYF
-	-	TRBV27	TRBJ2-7	TGTGCCAGCAGTTCCCGGGGCCCAAACGAGCAGTACTTC	CASSSRGPNEQYF
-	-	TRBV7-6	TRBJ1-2	TGTGCCAGCAGCTCCGGCGTAGGGGGTGGCTACACCTTC	CASSSGVGGGYTF
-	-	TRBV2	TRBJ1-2	TGTGCCAGCAGTGAATACAGAAACTATGGCTACACCTTC	CASSEYRNYGYTF
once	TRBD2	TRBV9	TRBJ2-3	TGTGCCAGCAGCGGACTAGCGGGAGAGCGATCGCAGTATTTT	CASSGLAGERSQYF
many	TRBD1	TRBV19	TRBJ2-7	TGTGCCAGTAGTCCCCCCGACAGGGGGAGAGGCTACGAGCAGTACTTC	CASSPPDRGRGYEQYF
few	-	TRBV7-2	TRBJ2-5	TGTGCCAGCAGCTTAGCGCTCCCAAAAGAGACCCAGTACTTC	CASSLALPKETQYF
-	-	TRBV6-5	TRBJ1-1	TGTGCCAGCTCCCCCTCGAGAGGCTTAGGGGCTGAAGCTTTCTTT	CASSPSRGLGAEAFF
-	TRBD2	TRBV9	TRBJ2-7	TGTGCCAGCAGCGCGGGGGGTCCCTCCTACGAGCAGTACTTC	CASSAGGPSYEQYF
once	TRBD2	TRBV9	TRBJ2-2	TGTGCCAGCAGCGTAGGGACTAGCGGGAACACCGGGGAGCTGTTTTTT	CASSVGTSGNTGELFF
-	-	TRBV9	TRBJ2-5	TGTGCCAGCAGCGTCGAGGTAACGGACGAGACCCAGTACTTC	CASSVEVTDETQYF
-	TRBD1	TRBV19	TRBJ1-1	TGTGCCACCAAACGCCCAGACAGGGGGCTGAACACTGAAGCTTTCTTT	CATKRPDRGLNTEAFF
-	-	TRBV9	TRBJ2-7	TGTGCCAGCAGCGTAGATGGGCTTTCCTACGAGCAGTACTTC	CASSVDGLSYEQYF
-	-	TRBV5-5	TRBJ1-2	TGTGCCAGCAGCCCTGGCAGGGGAAACTATGGCTACACCTTC	CASSPGRGNYGYTF
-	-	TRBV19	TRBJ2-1	TGTGCCAGTAGTATGGTCTACAATGAGCAGTTCTTC	CASSMVYNEQFF
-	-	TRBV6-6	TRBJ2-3	TGTGCCAGCAGTTACGAGGCAGGACGCACAGATACGCAGTATTTT	CASSYEAGRTDTQYF
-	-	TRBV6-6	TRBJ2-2	TGTGCCAGCACTCCCGCAGGGGGGACCGGGGAGCTGTTTTTT	CASTPAGGTGELFF
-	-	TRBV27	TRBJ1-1	TGTGCCAGCAGGCTGACCGGGAACACTGAAGCTTTCTTT	CASRLTGNTEAFF
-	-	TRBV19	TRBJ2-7	TGTGCCAGTAGTAAGACAGGATACGAGCAGTACTTC	CASSKTGYEQYF
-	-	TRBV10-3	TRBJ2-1	TGTGCCATCAGACACAAGGACAAGCCCTACAATGAGCAGTTCTTC	CAIRHKDKPYNEQFF
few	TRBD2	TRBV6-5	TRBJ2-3	TGTGCCAGCAGTTACTCCGAGCGGGGCCGCACAGATACGCAGTATTTT	CASSYSERGRTDTQYF
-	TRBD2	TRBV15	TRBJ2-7	TGTGCCACCAGCAGGGGGACTAGCGGGAGTCGGTTCGAGCAGTACTTC	CATSRGTSGSRFEQYF
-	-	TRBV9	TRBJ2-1	TGTGCCAGCAGCGGACAGGCTAGCGAGCAGTTCTTC	CASSGQASEQFF